Only a few counts were recorded for the clone carrying this T cell receptor (beta chain). Germline values: CDR1 KGHSH, CDR2 LQKENI. The CDR3 runs 13 residues. V was trimmed by 0 bases and J by 6 bases, leaving 8 bases between them. Allocation to cohorts depended on clinical history reported by the participants. Exposed enrollees had met someone with a PCR-confirmed or clinician-diagnosed COVID-19 case at some point within the 2 weeks before study entry. This record comes from a study of blood T cell repertoires in COVID-19. Whole-study context: Material from acute and convalescent COVID-19 was sourced from the United States, Italy and Spain. Nucleic acid was either cDNA or gDNA, and it came from T cells, B-cell-depleted T cells, or PBMCs.

Sequencing used immunoSEQ multiplex PCR; TCRdb keeps in-frame clones, though not all of them. The sample carries 110,000 to 150,000 clones, 84% recorded once. Sequences were obtained from PBMCs or T cells enriched from blood (not recorded which). This clonotype originated in a woman younger than 35 who had been exposed to COVID-19. V and J are TRBV18 and TRBJ1-2; D is perhaps TRBD1 (5 bases). Written as DNA, the CDR3 is TGTGCCAGCTCACCACCCAGGGAGGATGGCTACACCTTC. It codes for CASSPPREDGYTF.